This T cell receptor beta chain was identified in a study of blood T cell repertoires in COVID-19. Background on the study: Acute and convalescent COVID-19 samples came from the United States, Italy and Spain. The analysed material was cDNA or gDNA that came from T cells, B-cell-depleted T cells, or PBMCs.

As processed by the authors: Amplifying reference gene primers gave estimates of nucleated cell counts. Libraries were prepared by immunoSEQ multiplex PCR; TCRdb keeps only in-frame clonotypes and omits some of them. That table furnishes V, J and clone size, whereas the DNA furnished D and trimming. Among over 200,000 clones listed, approximately 80% were seen once. Germline loops: CDR1 SGHTA, CDR2 FQGNSA. This CDR3 region has 13 residues. With 1 base removed from V and 9 bases from J, the gap between germline ends came to 10 bases. The chain recombines TRBV7-2 with TRBJ1-5, with D possibly matching TRBD1 (5 bases). The receptor was derived from a man between 40 and 49 years old with acute or convalescent COVID-19. The sample was peripheral blood. This CDR3 is CASSLGGRGPQHF. The CDR3 DNA reads as TGTGCCAGCAGCTTAGGTGGGAGGGGGCCCCAGCATTTT.